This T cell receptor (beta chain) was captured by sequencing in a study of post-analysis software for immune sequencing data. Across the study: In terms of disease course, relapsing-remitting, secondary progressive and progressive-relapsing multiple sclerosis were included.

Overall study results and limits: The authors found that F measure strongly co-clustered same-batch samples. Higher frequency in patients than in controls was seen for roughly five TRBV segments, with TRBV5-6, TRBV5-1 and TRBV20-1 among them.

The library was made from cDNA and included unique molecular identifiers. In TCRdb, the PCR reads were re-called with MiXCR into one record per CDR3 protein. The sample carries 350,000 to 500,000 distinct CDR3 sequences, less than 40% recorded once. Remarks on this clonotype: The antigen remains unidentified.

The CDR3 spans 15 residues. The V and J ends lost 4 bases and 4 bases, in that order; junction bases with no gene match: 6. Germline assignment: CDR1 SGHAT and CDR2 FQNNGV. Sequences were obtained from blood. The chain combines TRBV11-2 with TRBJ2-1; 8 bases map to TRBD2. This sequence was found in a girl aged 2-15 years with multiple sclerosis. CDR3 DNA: TGTGCCAGCAGCTCCATAGCGGGAAAATACAATGAGCAGTTCTTC. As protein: CASSSIAGKYNEQFF.